The 15 T cell receptor beta chains below come from one sample, sequenced in a study of cytomegalovirus exposure and HLA in healthy donors. PCR primers comprised 60 Vbeta and 13 Jbeta primers. Clones were sequenced by immunoSEQ multiplex PCR, and TCRdb holds only the in-frame ones, with some missing. The sample lists over 150,000 clones, about 83% seen once, with about 4% in the top ten. The sample comprised PBMCs. These TCRs come from a middle-aged woman in good health and CMV-seronegative.

This chain connects TRBV5-4 to TRBJ1-3, with 7 bases identical to TRBD1. Trimming removed 4 bases from V and 0 bases from J; junction bases left unmatched: 4. In germline, CDR1 is SGHNT, CDR2 YYREEE (reference sequence). This CDR3 region has 15 residues. CDR3 sequence: CASSQGDSSGNTIYF. CDR3 DNA: TGTGCCAGCAGCCAAGGGGACAGCTCTGGAAACACCATATATTTT.

A single count supports this clone. The J gene is TRBJ1-3, the V gene TRBV29-1, with D perhaps TRBD1 (5 bases). V gave up 4 bases and J gave up 4 bases, with 11 bases separating them. This CDR3 has 13 amino acids. CDR1 is SQVTM and CDR2 is ANQGSEA in the germline V gene. The CDR3 loop reads CSVAPGSGNTIYF. The CDR3 nucleotides read TGCAGCGTTGCGCCAGGGTCCGGAAACACCATATATTTT.

This clone was counted only a few times. The chain combines TRBV5-1 with TRBJ2-1; 15 positions match TRBD2. Trimming cost V 8 bases and J 0 bases; bases outside gene matches: 9. This CDR3 spans 18 amino acids. Looked up from germline, CDR1 is SGHRS and CDR2 is YFSETQ. CDR3 sequence reads: CASSSGTSGRSSYNEQFF. CDR3 nucleotide sequence: TGCGCCAGTTCATCCGGGACTAGCGGGAGGAGCTCCTACAATGAGCAGTTCTTC. The variable domain in full, completed from reference TRBV5-1 and TRBJ2-1, reads KAGVTQTPRYLIKTRGQQVTLSCSPISGHRSVSWYQQTPGQGLQFLFEYFSETQRNKGNFPGRFSGRQFSNSRSEMNVSTLELGDSALYLCASSSGTSGRSSYNEQFFGPGTRLTVL.

The chain joins TRBV6-1 to TRBJ2-5, with 9 bases identical to TRBD1. Germline CDR1 and CDR2: MNHNS and SASEGT. The CDR3 has 12 amino acids. V gave up 8 bases and J gave up 5 bases; unmatched junction bases: 3. The CDR3 DNA follows: TGTGCCAGCGGGACAGGGTTTGAGACCCAGTACTTC. It encodes CASGTGFETQYF.

The V and J genes are TRBV28 and TRBJ1-2; 9 bases align to TRBD1. Germline V lookup: CDR1 MDHEN, CDR2 SYDVKM. V was clipped by 7 bases and J by 8 bases; unmatched bases: 8. The CDR3 totals 13 residues. The CDR3, as DNA: TGTGCCAGCAACGGGGACAGGGTTCTGGGCTACACCTTC. Residues: CASNGDRVLGYTF.

The rearrangement uses TRBV5-6 and TRBJ2-7; 13 nucleotides align to TRBD2. The CDR3 has 14 residues. Unmatched junction bases numbered 5, after V lost 4 bases and J lost 7 bases. The germline gives CDR1 SGHDT, CDR2 YYEEEE. The CDR3 sequence is CASSPGLAGSEQYF. CDR3 nucleotides: TGTGCCAGCAGCCCGGGACTAGCGGGGAGTGAGCAGTACTTC.

The genes are TRBV4-1 and TRBJ2-1, with D possibly TRBD2 on 6 matching bases. Germline V gene sequence: CDR1 MGHRA, CDR2 YSYEKL. The V end lost 5 bases, the J end lost 8 bases, and 16 bases lay between the germline ends. This CDR3 has 14 amino acids. The CDR3 loop reads CASSKGGGGDEQFF. Here the CDR3 DNA reads TGCGCCAGCAGCAAGGGAGGAGGTGGGGATGAGCAGTTCTTC.

This clone was observed a handful of times. The chain joins TRBV27 to TRBJ2-7; TRBD2 agrees at 9 bases. The CDR3 runs 16 residues. The V gene's germline CDR1 is MNHEY and CDR2 SMNVEV (reference sequence). Germline trimming cut 7 bases from V and 7 bases from J; bases unmatched to any gene: 17. CDR3 coding DNA: TGTGCCAGCAAGTCCGAAGAGCTAGCGGGATCGGGGGAGCAGTACTTC. Translated: CASKSEELAGSGEQYF.

The chain combines TRBV5-1 with TRBJ2-3; TRBD1 matches at 8 bases. V was pared by 4 bases and J by 2 bases, with 9 bases of the junction left unmatched. Germline V gene data show CDR1 as SGHRS and CDR2 as YFSETQ. The CDR3 sequence is 16 residues long. The CDR3 sequence is CASSPPQGGTTDTQYF. DNA of the CDR3: TGCGCCAGCAGCCCACCACAGGGGGGCACCACAGATACGCAGTATTTT.

This chain uses TRBV28 with TRBJ1-1; D gene ambiguous. V was clipped by 11 bases and J by 3 bases, with 7 bases between them. The CDR3 sequence is 10 residues long. CDR1 is MDHEN and CDR2 is SYDVKM in the germline V gene. The CDR3 loop reads CAPRDTEAFF. CDR3 coding DNA: TGTGCCCCCCGGGACACTGAAGCTTTCTTT.

The rearrangement links TRBV2 to TRBJ1-2, with D possibly TRBD1 on 6 matching bases. V was cut by 4 bases and J by 2 bases, with 14 bases left in between. The CDR3 runs 15 residues. The germline CDR1 and CDR2 sequences are SNHLY and FYNNEI. The CDR3, as DNA: TGTGCCAGCAGTGGGCAGGGGCCAGCGAACTATGGCTACACCTTC. Translated, it gives CASSGQGPANYGYTF.

The chain links TRBV6-1 to TRBJ1-1; D unclear. The CDR3 runs 15 residues. Per germline, CDR1 MNHNS and CDR2 SASEGT. V was trimmed by 5 bases and J by 0 bases, leaving 13 bases between them. In DNA form, the CDR3 reads TGTGCCAGCAGTACTAAACCTCGGATGAACACTGAAGCTTTCTTT. This translates into CASSTKPRMNTEAFF.

This clone was picked up a small number of times. The gene calls are TRBV15 and TRBJ2-3; 9 bases line up with TRBD2. The J segment lost 6 bases and the V segment lost 2 bases, leaving 6 bases of the junction unmatched. The CDR3 runs 15 residues. Germline CDR1 LNHNV, CDR2 YYDKDF (reference sequence). CDR3 DNA sequence: TGTGCCACCAGCAGACGCGGGGGGGCTGGGGATACGCAGTATTTT. Protein sequence: CATSRRGGAGDTQYF.

The CDR3 reads CASSPRRLEQYF. The CDR3 bases are TGTGCCAGCTCACCCCGGAGGCTAGAGCAGTACTTC. The rearrangement uses TRBV18 and TRBJ2-7; maybe TRBD2 (5 bases). Germline values: CDR1 KGHSH, CDR2 LQKENI. V lost 3 bases and J lost 7, with 10 bases in between. The CDR3 extends over 12 amino acids.

The chain recombines TRBV6-1 with TRBJ1-1; D gene ambiguous. This CDR3 spans 13 amino acids. The germline gives CDR1 MNHNS, CDR2 SASEGT. Trimming took 4 bases from V and 5 from J, leaving 11 bases between them. CDR3 nucleotide sequence: TGTGCCAGCAGTGGGCTCCCGATGACTGAAGCTTTCTTT. Translated: CASSGLPMTEAFF.